This T cell receptor beta chain is drawn from a study of identical twins. Every sampled donor was Caucasian and healthy. Germline CDR1 is SGHKS and CDR2 is YYEKEE (reference sequence). Trimming stripped 5 bases from V and 4 bases from J, with 9 bases between. CDR3 length equals 13 residues. Many counts were recorded for this clonotype. Each CDR3 protein is one row after TCRdb ran MiXCR on the 5' RACE reads. The sample lists some 100,000 distinct CDR3 sequences; about 6% were seen once. This sequence originates from a woman in her fifties or sixties in good health. This rearrangement joins TRBV5-5 to TRBJ1-4; TRBD1 might be the D (5 bases). Material: memory T cells sorted from blood. The CDR3 region has the DNA TGTGCCAGCAGACGACAGATTAATGAAAAACTGTTTTTT. This encodes CASRRQINEKLFF.